This entry features one TCR beta chain sequence. Its antigen is undetermined. This CDR3 region has 16 residues. The V segment lost 1 base and the J segment 5 bases; nucleotides outside the gene matches: 9. Germline loops: CDR1 MNHEY, CDR2 SVGAGI. The record originates from a study of vaccination and CD4 T cells after COVID-19. The overall study: Each participant underwent a two-dose regimen of either the BNT162b2 or the mRNA-1273 vaccine.

Cultured CD4+ T cells had their DNA profiled by the Oncomine TCR Beta short-read assay. Investigators obtained genomic DNA by extraction from cultured CD4+ T cells. MiXCR, applied by TCRdb to the PCR reads, yields one record per CDR3 protein. There are 10,000 to 13,000 distinct CDR3 sequences in the sample; roughly 55% occur only once, and more than 8% lies in the top ten. This sample's treatment: roughly ten-day PBMC culture with coronavirus spike peptide pools or control peptides (ViraFEST assay). With peptide pools, ViraFEST first expanded antigen-specific T cells and afterwards sequenced their TCRs. Broader study findings: Post-vaccination, and not before, a median roughly 86% of reactive clones appeared in convalescent patients.

The sample taken for sequencing was CD4+ T cells from blood, cultured in vitro. The clonotype originates from a human donor who had recovered from COVID-19. This sequence joins TRBV6-5 and TRBJ1-1; 8 nucleotides match TRBD1. The CDR3, as DNA: TGTGCCAGCAGTTACTACCGGACAGGGCTAGGAACTGAAGCTTTCTTT. Translation gives CASSYYRTGLGTEAFF.